The entry that follows covers one TCR beta chain sequence. Its specificity is not known. The data derive from a study of T cell responses to AZD1222 COVID-19 vaccine. Second doses that came at about 4 or about 12 weeks were put together. Method: immunoSEQ multiplex PCR; TCRdb's copy keeps in-frame clones and lacks some. The sample yields roughly 120,000 clones, just over 90% seen once. Findings of the study overall: Variant regions that are unmutated are reportedly the target of nearly half of spike-specific TCRs. In a largely white British group with more females than males, clonal diversity was possibly underestimated.

Per germline, CDR1 SGDLS and CDR2 YYNGEE. The CDR3 extends over 15 amino acids. The V end was cut by 0 bases, the J end by 4 bases, with 11 bases between. This chain uses TRBV9 with TRBJ1-3; D gene unclear. Source: peripheral blood, taken 28 days after the second AZD1222 dose. The sequence came from an adult who received the AZD1222 COVID-19 vaccine. The CDR3, as DNA: TGTGCCAGCAGCGTAGGGAACGGAGGGGGAAACACCATATATTTT. The encoded protein is CASSVGNGGGNTIYF.